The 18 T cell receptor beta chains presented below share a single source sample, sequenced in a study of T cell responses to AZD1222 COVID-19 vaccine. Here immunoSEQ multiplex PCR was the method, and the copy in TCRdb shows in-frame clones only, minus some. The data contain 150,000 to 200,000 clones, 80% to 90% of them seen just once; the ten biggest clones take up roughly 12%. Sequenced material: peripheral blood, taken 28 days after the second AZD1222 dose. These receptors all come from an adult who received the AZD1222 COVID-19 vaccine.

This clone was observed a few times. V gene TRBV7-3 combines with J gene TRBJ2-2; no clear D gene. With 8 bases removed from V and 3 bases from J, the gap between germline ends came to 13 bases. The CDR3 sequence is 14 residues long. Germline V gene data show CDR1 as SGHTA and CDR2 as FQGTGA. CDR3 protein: CASCLGPDTGELFF. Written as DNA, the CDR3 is TGTGCCAGCTGCCTAGGTCCGGACACCGGGGAGCTGTTTTTT.

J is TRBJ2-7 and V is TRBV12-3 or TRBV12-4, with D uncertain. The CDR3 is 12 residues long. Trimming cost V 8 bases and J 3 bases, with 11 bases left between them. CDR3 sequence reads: CASRKDNYEQYF. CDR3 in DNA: TGTGCCAGCCGCAAAGATAACTACGAGCAGTACTTC.

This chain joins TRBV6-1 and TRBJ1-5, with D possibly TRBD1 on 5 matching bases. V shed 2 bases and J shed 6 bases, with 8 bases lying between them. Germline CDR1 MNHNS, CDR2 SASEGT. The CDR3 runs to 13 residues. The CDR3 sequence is CASSERGSQPQHF. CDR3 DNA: TGTGCCAGCAGTGAAAGGGGTTCTCAGCCCCAGCATTTT.

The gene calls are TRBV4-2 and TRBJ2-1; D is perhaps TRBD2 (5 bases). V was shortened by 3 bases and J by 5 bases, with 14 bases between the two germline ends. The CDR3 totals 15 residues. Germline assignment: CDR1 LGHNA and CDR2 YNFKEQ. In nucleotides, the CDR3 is TGTGCCAGCAGCCATGAGGGAAAGAGGGACAATGAGCAGTTCTTC. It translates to CASSHEGKRDNEQFF.

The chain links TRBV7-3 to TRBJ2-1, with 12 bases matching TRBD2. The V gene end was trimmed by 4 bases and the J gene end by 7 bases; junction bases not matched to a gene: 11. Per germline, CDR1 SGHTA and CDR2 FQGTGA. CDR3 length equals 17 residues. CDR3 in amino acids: CASSSFRASGGANEQFF. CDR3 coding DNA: TGTGCCAGCAGCTCCTTTCGTGCTAGCGGGGGGGCGAATGAGCAGTTCTTC.

The chain's CDR3 is CASSQGLRGYTF. CDR3 coding DNA: TGTGCCAGTAGCCAGGGTTTGCGGGGCTACACCTTC. The gene calls are TRBV19 and TRBJ1-2; a possible D gene is TRBD1 (5 bases). The CDR3 covers 12 residues. CDR1 is LNHDA and CDR2 is SQIVND in the germline V gene (reference sequence). Trimming removed 6 bases from V and 8 bases from J, with 13 bases in between.

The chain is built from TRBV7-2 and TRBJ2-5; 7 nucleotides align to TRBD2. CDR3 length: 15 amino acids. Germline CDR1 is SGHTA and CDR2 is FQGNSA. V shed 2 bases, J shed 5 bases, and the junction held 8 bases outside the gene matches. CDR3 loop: CASSLLGGGRETQYF. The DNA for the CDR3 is TGTGCCAGCAGCTTACTTGGGGGGGGTAGGGAGACCCAGTACTTC.

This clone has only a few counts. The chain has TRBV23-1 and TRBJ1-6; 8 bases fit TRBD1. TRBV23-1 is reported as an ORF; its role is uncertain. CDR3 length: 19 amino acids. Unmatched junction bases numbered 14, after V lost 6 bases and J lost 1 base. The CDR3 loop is CASSPNSDRVRSYNSPLHF. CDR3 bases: TGCGCCAGCAGCCCCAATTCGGACAGGGTTAGGTCCTATAATTCACCCCTCCACTTT.

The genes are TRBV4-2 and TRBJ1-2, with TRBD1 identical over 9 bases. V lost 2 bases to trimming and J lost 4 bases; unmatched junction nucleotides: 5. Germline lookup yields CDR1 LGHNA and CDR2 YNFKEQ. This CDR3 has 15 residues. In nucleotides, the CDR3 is TGTGCCAGCAGCCAACCGGGACAGGGTCCCTATGGCTACACCTTC. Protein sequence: CASSQPGQGPYGYTF.

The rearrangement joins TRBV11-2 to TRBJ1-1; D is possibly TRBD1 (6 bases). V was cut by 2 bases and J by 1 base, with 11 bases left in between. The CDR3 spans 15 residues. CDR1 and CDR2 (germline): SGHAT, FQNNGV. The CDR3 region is CASSLRGAGNTEAFF. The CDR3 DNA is TGTGCCAGCAGCTTAAGGGGGGCGGGGAACACTGAAGCTTTCTTT.

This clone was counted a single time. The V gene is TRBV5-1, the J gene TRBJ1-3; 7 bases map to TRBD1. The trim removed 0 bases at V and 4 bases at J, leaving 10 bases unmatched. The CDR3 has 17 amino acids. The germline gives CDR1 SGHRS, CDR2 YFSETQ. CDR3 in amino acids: CASSLGPTGSVGNTIYF. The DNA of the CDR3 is TGCGCCAGCAGCTTGGGGCCGACAGGGTCCGTGGGAAACACCATATATTTT.

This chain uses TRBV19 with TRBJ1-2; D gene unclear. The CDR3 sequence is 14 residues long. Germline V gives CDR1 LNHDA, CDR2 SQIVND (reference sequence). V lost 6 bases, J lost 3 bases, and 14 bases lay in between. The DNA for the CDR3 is TGTGCCAGTAGAAACGGACCCGCGGACTATGGCTACACCTTC. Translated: CASRNGPADYGYTF.

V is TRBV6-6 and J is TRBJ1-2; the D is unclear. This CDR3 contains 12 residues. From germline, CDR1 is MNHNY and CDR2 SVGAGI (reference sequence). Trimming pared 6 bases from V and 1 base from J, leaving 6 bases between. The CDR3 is CASREGNYGYTF. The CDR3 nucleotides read TGTGCCAGCAGGGAAGGTAACTATGGCTACACCTTC.

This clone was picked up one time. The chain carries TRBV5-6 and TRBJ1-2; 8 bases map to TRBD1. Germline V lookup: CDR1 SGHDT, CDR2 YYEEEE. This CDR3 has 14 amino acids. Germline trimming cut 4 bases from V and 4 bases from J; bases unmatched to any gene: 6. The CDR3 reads CASSRQGLGYGYTF. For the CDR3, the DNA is TGTGCCAGCAGCCGACAGGGGCTGGGCTATGGCTACACCTTC. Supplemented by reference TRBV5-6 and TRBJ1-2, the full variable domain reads DAGVTQSPTHLIKTRGQQVTLRCSPKSGHDTVSWYQQALGQGPQFIFQYYEEEERQRGNFPDRFSGHQFPNYSSELNVNALLLGDSALYLCASSRQGLGYGYTFGSGTRLTVV.

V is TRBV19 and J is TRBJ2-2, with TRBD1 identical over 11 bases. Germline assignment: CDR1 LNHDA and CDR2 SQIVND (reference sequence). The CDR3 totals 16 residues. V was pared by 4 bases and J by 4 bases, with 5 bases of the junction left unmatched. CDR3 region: CASSSGQGAGTGELFF. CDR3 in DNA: TGTGCCAGTAGTAGCGGACAGGGGGCTGGCACCGGGGAGCTGTTTTTT.

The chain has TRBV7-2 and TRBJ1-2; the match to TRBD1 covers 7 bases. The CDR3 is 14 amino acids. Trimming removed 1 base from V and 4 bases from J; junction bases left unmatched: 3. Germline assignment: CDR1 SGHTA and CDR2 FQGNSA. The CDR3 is CASSLGQGTYGYTF. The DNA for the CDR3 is TGTGCCAGCAGCTTAGGACAGGGAACCTATGGCTACACCTTC.

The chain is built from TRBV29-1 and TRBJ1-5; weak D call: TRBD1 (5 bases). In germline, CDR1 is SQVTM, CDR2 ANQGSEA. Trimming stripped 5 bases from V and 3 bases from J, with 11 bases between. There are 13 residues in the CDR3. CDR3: CSVRTGFNQPQHF. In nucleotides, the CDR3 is TGCAGCGTTCGAACAGGCTTCAATCAGCCCCAGCATTTT.

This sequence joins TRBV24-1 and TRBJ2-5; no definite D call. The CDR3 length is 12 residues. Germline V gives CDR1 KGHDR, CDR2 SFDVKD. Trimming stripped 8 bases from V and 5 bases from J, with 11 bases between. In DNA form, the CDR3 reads TGTGCCACCAAAGGTAACTGGGAGACCCAGTACTTC. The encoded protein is CATKGNWETQYF.